Following are 13 T cell receptor beta chains from one sample sequenced in a study of shared T cell receptors in the human thymus. The table came from immunoSEQ multiplex PCR; TCRdb's copy has only in-frame clones and leaves some out. This sample has 450,000 to 650,000 clones, with approximately 78% found just once. The same data also went into a second study, on human thymus T cells.

Sequencing used thymocytes. These receptors all stem from a boy under two years old with a congenital heart defect.

This CDR3 reads CATSRPKPLIPPYNEQFF. For the CDR3, the DNA is TGTGCCACCAGCAGACCAAAACCGCTAATACCCCCCTACAATGAGCAGTTCTTC. The J gene is TRBJ2-1, the V gene TRBV15; D is undetermined. From germline, CDR1 is LNHNV and CDR2 YYDKDF (reference sequence). The V end was cut by 2 bases, the J end by 2 bases, with 19 bases between. There are 18 residues in the CDR3.

As to this clone: Germline and junction disagree at one end, which may indicate a read error. The V gene is TRBV4-3, the J gene TRBJ2-3, with D tentatively TRBD1 (5 bases). The CDR3 sequence is 13 residues long. From germline, CDR1 is LGHNA and CDR2 YSLEER. CDR3 amino acids: CASSQGGTNTQYF. The CDR3 coding sequence is TGCGCCAGCAGCCAAGGGGGCACAAATACGCAGTATTTT.

The J gene is TRBJ2-4, the V gene TRBV4-3, with 11 bases matching TRBD2. After removal of 0 bases from V and 9 bases from J, the junction contained 19 bases not matched to a gene. Germline V gene sequence: CDR1 LGHNA, CDR2 YSLEER. This CDR3 is built from 20 residues. As DNA, the CDR3 is TGCGCCAGCAGCCAAGATTTCGAACTAGCGGGAGCTTCGAAGGATTGCATTCAGTACTTC. Protein sequence: CASSQDFELAGASKDCIQYF.

This rearrangement joins TRBV10-1 to TRBJ2-7; TRBD1 might be the D (5 bases). Trimming removed 4 bases at V and 9 bases at J, with 19 bases between. Germline-derived CDR1 and CDR2 are WNHNN and SYGVQD (reference sequence). The CDR3 consists of 14 residues. This chain's CDR3 is CASSATGQARGQYF. CDR3 DNA sequence: TGCGCCAGCAGTGCAACAGGTCAGGCCCGAGGGCAGTACTTC.

The chain is built from TRBV5-6 and TRBJ2-1, with D perhaps matching TRBD2 (5 bases). Between the trimmed V and J ends, which lost 9 bases and 0 bases, there was a span of 22 bases. This CDR3 contains 17 residues. Germline lookup yields CDR1 SGHDT and CDR2 YYEEEE. In DNA form, the CDR3 reads TGTGCCACCGGGAAAGGGAGCGGTACCAGCTCCTACAATGAGCAGTTCTTC. Encoded protein: CATGKGSGTSSYNEQFF.

This clone was recorded a few times. The genes are TRBV25-1 and TRBJ2-7, with 9 bases matching TRBD2. CDR1 is MGHDK and CDR2 is SYGVNS in the germline V gene. Trimming took 8 bases from V and 7 from J; bases not matched to a gene: 18. The CDR3 sequence is 16 residues long. CDR3 protein: CASGPPYAGGPEEQYF. Written as DNA, the CDR3 is TGTGCCAGCGGGCCGCCATATGCGGGAGGGCCGGAGGAGCAGTACTTC.

In its sample, this clone was seen once. The chain links TRBV30 to TRBJ1-2, with TRBD1 matching 7 bases. CDR1 is GTSNPN, CDR2 SVGIG, per germline (reference sequence). The V and J ends lost 3 bases and 0 bases, in that order; junction bases with no gene match: 10. The CDR3 length is 16 residues. The DNA of the CDR3 is TGTGCCTGGAGATCGAAAGGGGGCGGGCCTAACTATGGCTACACCTTC. Translated, it gives CAWRSKGGGPNYGYTF.

V is TRBV5-1 and J is TRBJ2-7, with 8 bases lining up with TRBD1. Germline V gene sequence: CDR1 SGHRS, CDR2 YFSETQ. V was pared by 4 bases and J by 0 bases, with 6 bases of the junction left unmatched. CDR3 length equals 15 residues. The CDR3 bases are TGCGCCAGCAGCCTCAGGGGGCCCGGCTCCTACGAGCAGTACTTC. Amino acid sequence: CASSLRGPGSYEQYF.

This clone was counted only a few times. The DNA of the CDR3 is TGTGCCAGTAACACCCTACGTGGGGGCAATGAAAAACTGTTTTTT. Translating gives CASNTLRGGNEKLFF. The chain employs TRBV19 and TRBJ1-4; D perhaps matches TRBD1 (6 bases). Germline lookup yields CDR1 LNHDA and CDR2 SQIVND (reference sequence). The CDR3 is 15 residues long. Trimming removed 7 bases from V and 5 bases from J, with 17 bases in between.

V gene TRBV4-3 combines with J gene TRBJ2-3, with 9 bases lining up with TRBD2. The CDR3 contains 16 residues. V shed 0 bases and J 2 bases; nucleotides not matched to a gene: 3. Germline V lookup: CDR1 LGHNA, CDR2 YSLEER. In nucleotides, the CDR3 is TGCGCCAGCAGCCAAGAGCGGGAGGGCCCCACAGATACGCAGTATTTT. Translating gives CASSQEREGPTDTQYF.

This chain uses TRBV27 with TRBJ2-7; 8 nucleotides match TRBD1. J lost 6 bases, V lost 5 bases, and 9 bases had no gene match. The CDR3 is 14 amino acids. Germline CDR1 reads MNHEY; CDR2 reads SMNVEV (reference sequence). This CDR3 is CASSEGQALAEQYF. CDR3 nucleotide sequence: TGTGCCAGCAGTGAGGGACAGGCCCTAGCCGAGCAGTACTTC.

V usage is TRBV2 and J usage is TRBJ2-5; a weak D match, TRBD2 (5 bases). Deletions cut 6 bases from V and 3 bases from J, with 11 bases between. The CDR3 spans 13 residues. Germline V gives CDR1 SNHLY, CDR2 FYNNEI. The CDR3 DNA is TGTGCCAGCAGGGCCCGGGATGAAGAGACCCAGTACTTC. Its translation: CASRARDEETQYF.

The J gene is TRBJ2-7, the V gene TRBV11-3; maybe TRBD2 (6 bases). This CDR3 has 17 residues. V was shortened by 2 bases and J by 0 bases, with 17 bases between the two germline ends. Germline V gene data show CDR1 as SGHNT and CDR2 as YENEEA. The CDR3 loop reads CASSLLRDPGSSYEQYF. The CDR3 DNA reads TGTGCCAGCAGCTTACTTCGGGACCCCGGGAGCTCCTACGAGCAGTACTTC.